What follows are 22 T cell receptor beta chains derived from one specimen sequenced in a study of chemoradiotherapy in HPV16-positive cancers. Here immunoSEQ multiplex PCR was the method, and the copy in TCRdb shows in-frame clones only, minus some. The sample consists of roughly 21,000 clones, about 86% of them appearing once. Specimen: blood, collected from a patient who underwent chemoradiotherapy. These receptors all come from a human donor with HPV-associated anogenital cancer.

This sequence joins TRBV7-2 and TRBJ2-1; possible D gene TRBD2, 5 bases. Germline V gene sequence: CDR1 SGHTA, CDR2 FQGNSA. V lost 5 bases and J 9 bases, leaving 17 bases between the germline ends. The CDR3 is 14 amino acids. The CDR3 spells CASSQRSLKGEQFF. The CDR3 DNA is TGTGCCAGCAGCCAGCGGTCGCTAAAGGGTGAGCAGTTCTTC.

The chain links TRBV5-1 to TRBJ2-5; D is unclear. The CDR3 spans 14 residues. Germline V gene data show CDR1 as SGHRS and CDR2 as YFSETQ. The germline V and J ends were trimmed by 2 bases and 4 bases, with 12 bases remaining between them. CDR3 sequence (DNA): TGCGCCAGCAGCTTAGGAGCGACGGCAGAGACCCAGTACTTC. Residues: CASSLGATAETQYF.

The chain is built from TRBV19 and TRBJ2-5; no clear D. Looked up from germline, CDR1 is LNHDA and CDR2 is SQIVND (reference sequence). The V end was cut by 1 base, the J end by 4 bases, with 7 bases between. The CDR3 sequence is 13 residues long. CDR3 in amino acids: CASSIGTRETQYF. In nucleotides, the CDR3 is TGTGCCAGTAGTATAGGGACGAGAGAGACCCAGTACTTC.

The J gene is TRBJ1-3, the V gene TRBV19; no clear D gene. V was cut by 3 bases and J by 0 bases, with 12 bases left in between. CDR3 size: 16 residues. CDR1 is LNHDA, CDR2 SQIVND, per germline (reference sequence). For the CDR3, the DNA is TGTGCCAGTAGTATGCTTCAGCAGAGCTCTGGAAACACCATATATTTT. It specifies CASSMLQQSSGNTIYF.

V gene TRBV7-2 combines with J gene TRBJ2-7; 7 bases align to TRBD1. Trimming at V came to 5 bases and at J to 9 bases, leaving 7 bases not matched to a gene. CDR1 and CDR2 from the germline V gene are SGHTA and FQGNSA. This CDR3 region has 12 residues. Here the CDR3 DNA reads TGTGCCAGCAGCGCCAGACAGGGCACGCAGTACTTC. The encoded protein is CASSARQGTQYF.

The gene calls are TRBV5-4 and TRBJ2-3; D gene unclear. Trimming shortened V by 0 bases and J by 0 bases, and 11 bases separated the two germline ends. The CDR3 loop spans 16 amino acids. In germline, CDR1 is SGHNT, CDR2 YYREEE (reference sequence). CDR3 region: CASSLDPAPSTDTQYF. CDR3 coding DNA: TGTGCCAGCAGCTTGGATCCAGCCCCTAGCACAGATACGCAGTATTTT.

The V call is TRBV2, the J call TRBJ2-7; TRBD2 matches at 12 bases. This CDR3 spans 15 amino acids. Germline CDR1 and CDR2: SNHLY and FYNNEI. Trimming removed 4 bases from V and 5 bases from J; junction bases left unmatched: 6. CDR3 nucleotide sequence: TGTGCCAGCAGTGTGACTAGCGGGAGTGTCCACGAGCAGTACTTC. Amino acids: CASSVTSGSVHEQYF.

This chain joins TRBV4-2 and TRBJ2-7; TRBD2 agrees at 10 bases. The V segment lost 1 base and the J segment 0 bases; nucleotides outside the gene matches: 6. The germline CDR1 and CDR2 sequences are LGHNA and YNFKEQ. This CDR3 has 17 residues. CDR3 DNA: TGTGCCAGCAGCCAAGTTACAGCGGGGGGGAGCTCCTACGAGCAGTACTTC. Protein: CASSQVTAGGSSYEQYF.

The V and J genes are TRBV18 and TRBJ1-4; TRBD1 matches 7 bases. J gave up 7 bases and V 8 bases, and 7 bases lay outside the gene matches. This CDR3 region has 13 residues. Germline V gives CDR1 KGHSH, CDR2 LQKENI. The CDR3 DNA sequence: TGTGCCAGCACTACAGGGGCACGTGAAAAACTGTTTTTT. As protein: CASTTGAREKLFF. Full variable domain (outside the CDR3, taken from reference TRBV18 and TRBJ1-4): NAGVMQNPRHLVRRRGQEARLRCSPMKGHSHVYWYRQLPEEGLKFMVYLQKENIIDESGMPKERFSAEFPKEGPSILRIQQVVRGDSAAYFCASTTGAREKLFFGSGTQLSVL.

The V call is TRBV5-1, the J call TRBJ1-6, with TRBD1 as a possible D gene (5 bases). Germline V gene data show CDR1 as SGHRS and CDR2 as YFSETQ. The CDR3 length is 13 residues. V was shortened by 7 bases and J by 10 bases, with 15 bases between the two germline ends. The CDR3 reads CASRTEGASPLHF. In nucleotides, the CDR3 is TGCGCCAGCCGGACGGAAGGGGCCTCACCCCTCCACTTT.

The gene calls are TRBV5-4 and TRBJ2-1; tentatively, D is TRBD1 (5 bases). V was clipped by 4 bases and J by 0 bases, with 17 bases between them. Germline V gene sequence: CDR1 SGHNT, CDR2 YYREEE (reference sequence). The CDR3 is made up of 17 amino acids. DNA of the CDR3: TGTGCCAGCAGCGACCAGCCGACAGTGAGCTCCTACAATGAGCAGTTCTTC. Its protein is CASSDQPTVSSYNEQFF.

V is TRBV27 and J is TRBJ2-7, with 12 bases aligning to TRBD2. The germline V gene has CDR1 MNHEY and CDR2 SMNVEV (reference sequence). The CDR3 runs 16 residues. The ends lost 4 bases at V and 6 bases at J; junction bases unmatched: 10. As DNA, the CDR3 is TGTGCCAGCAGTTCCCCATCTAGCGGGAGGGCCCCCGAGCAGTACTTC. This codes for CASSSPSSGRAPEQYF.

This chain uses TRBV7-6 with TRBJ2-2, with TRBD2 matching over 12 bases. V shed 4 bases and J 4 bases; nucleotides not matched to a gene: 4. Germline CDR1 SGHVS, CDR2 FNYEAQ. The CDR3 has 16 residues. Here the CDR3 reads CASSWRTSGITGELFF. The CDR3, as DNA: TGTGCCAGCAGCTGGAGGACTAGCGGGATCACCGGGGAGCTGTTTTTT.

V is TRBV9 and J is TRBJ1-1; the match to TRBD1 covers 11 bases. The germline CDR1 and CDR2 sequences are SGDLS and YYNGEE. CDR3 length equals 16 residues. The trim removed 3 bases at V and 1 base at J, leaving 5 bases unmatched. CDR3 sequence (DNA): TGTGCCAGCAGCGCCTCCGGGACAGGGGGGAACACTGAAGCTTTCTTT. Translating gives CASSASGTGGNTEAFF.

DNA of the CDR3: TGTGCCAGCAGTTACTCGACACAGGGGTACACAGATACGCAGTATTTT. Translated, it gives CASSYSTQGYTDTQYF. The V gene is TRBV6-5, the J gene TRBJ2-3; 7 bases are shared with TRBD1. CDR3 length: 16 residues. CDR1 and CDR2 (germline): MNHEY, SVGAGI. The V and J ends lost 0 bases and 2 bases, in that order; junction bases with no gene match: 5.

The CDR3 loop reads CAWSFGGTETQYF. The CDR3 DNA is TGTGCCTGGAGTTTCGGAGGGACGGAGACCCAGTACTTC. The chain couples TRBV30 to TRBJ2-5; TRBD2 is a possible D gene (6 bases). Trimming shortened V by 2 bases and J by 5 bases, and 12 bases separated the two germline ends. Germline V gene lookup returns CDR1 GTSNPN and CDR2 SVGIG (reference sequence). The CDR3 consists of 13 residues.

The chain uses TRBV7-6 and TRBJ2-2, with D uncertain. Germline values: CDR1 SGHVS, CDR2 FNYEAQ. Trimming took 7 bases from V and 7 from J, leaving 7 bases between them. This CDR3 comprises 11 residues. This CDR3 is CASTYGGELFF. The CDR3, as DNA: TGTGCCAGCACCTATGGCGGGGAGCTGTTTTTT.

The V and J genes are TRBV7-2 and TRBJ1-1, with D possibly being TRBD1 (6 bases). Germline values: CDR1 SGHTA, CDR2 FQGNSA. Trimming cost V 4 bases and J 4 bases, with 16 bases left between them. The CDR3 contains 15 residues. The CDR3 region is CASSSTPGAITEAFF. In nucleotides, the CDR3 is TGTGCCAGCAGCTCGACTCCAGGGGCTATCACTGAAGCTTTCTTT.

The rearrangement joins TRBV11-2 to TRBJ1-1; D is uncertain. Germline CDR1 is SGHAT and CDR2 is FQNNGV. The ends were cut back, 2 bases at V and 3 bases at J, with 4 bases in the middle. CDR3 size: 12 residues. The CDR3 reads CASSLRDTEAFF. CDR3 nucleotide sequence: TGTGCCAGCAGCTTAAGAGACACTGAAGCTTTCTTT.

As DNA, the CDR3 is TGTGCCAGCAGCTTAGCTCGGAGCCTCCCCGGGGAGCTGTTTTTT. Its protein product is CASSLARSLPGELFF. The chain carries TRBV11-2 and TRBJ2-2; no clear D. The CDR3 covers 15 residues. Per the germline V gene, CDR1 is SGHAT and CDR2 is FQNNGV. V gave up 1 base and J gave up 6 bases, with 12 bases separating them. The full variable domain, in which reference TRBV11-2 and TRBJ2-2 provide the parts outside the CDR3, is EAGVAQSPRYKIIEKRQSVAFWCNPISGHATLYWYQQILGQGPKLLIQFQNNGVVDDSQLPKDRFSAERLKGVDSTLKIQPAKLEDSAVYLCASSLARSLPGELFFGEGSRLTVL.

The chain employs TRBV7-9 and TRBJ2-2; D is undetermined. The germline CDR1 and CDR2 sequences are SEHNR and FQNEAQ (reference sequence). This CDR3 spans 13 amino acids. V lost 5 bases and J lost 5, with 9 bases in between. CDR3: CASSLDQTGELFF. As DNA, the CDR3 is TGTGCCAGCAGCCTCGACCAGACCGGGGAGCTGTTTTTT.

This chain connects TRBV7-6 to TRBJ2-7, with D possibly TRBD1 on 7 matching bases. V lost 3 bases and J 7 bases, leaving 16 bases between the germline ends. The CDR3 is 14 residues long. Germline lookup yields CDR1 SGHVS and CDR2 FNYEAQ. The CDR3 protein is CASSLVEGAEEQYF. CDR3 DNA: TGTGCCAGCAGCTTGGTGGAGGGGGCGGAGGAGCAGTACTTC.